The 29 T cell receptor beta chains listed next were all sequenced from one sample in a study of T cell responses to AZD1222 COVID-19 vaccine. The repertoire was sequenced with immunoSEQ multiplex PCR; TCRdb's copy has only in-frame clones and lacks some. The data show 150,000 to 200,000 clones, about 90% seen once. Material: peripheral blood, obtained 28 days after the second AZD1222 dose. Receptor source: an adult who received the AZD1222 COVID-19 vaccine.

The chain links TRBV9 to TRBJ1-1; TRBD1 might be the D (5 bases). Germline CDR1 SGDLS, CDR2 YYNGEE. Trimming removed 0 bases at V and 5 bases at J, with 14 bases between. The CDR3 has 15 residues. The CDR3 loop reads CASSVGGEGRTEAFF. CDR3 coding DNA: TGTGCCAGCAGCGTAGGAGGTGAGGGACGGACTGAAGCTTTCTTT.

This clone was recorded only once. The rearrangement joins TRBV5-1 to TRBJ2-1, with D possibly TRBD1 on 5 matching bases. V was shortened by 0 bases and J by 7 bases, with 17 bases between the two germline ends. This CDR3 has 16 amino acids. Germline CDR1 SGHRS, CDR2 YFSETQ. The CDR3 DNA reads TGCGCCAGCAGCTTGGGTCAACAGGCGGCGTTGAATGAGCAGTTCTTC. Amino acids: CASSLGQQAALNEQFF.

The V call is TRBV9, the J call TRBJ1-2, with TRBD1 matching over 7 bases. Trimming cost V 0 bases and J 5 bases; bases outside gene matches: 7. The V gene's germline CDR1 is SGDLS and CDR2 YYNGEE. The CDR3 runs 15 residues. The CDR3 protein is CASSVEGAPNYGYTF. The CDR3 coding sequence is TGTGCCAGCAGCGTAGAGGGGGCCCCCAATTATGGCTACACCTTC.

The V and J genes are TRBV2 and TRBJ2-3; 12 positions match TRBD1. CDR3 length: 18 amino acids. V dropped 2 bases and J dropped 5; count of bases not matched to a gene: 11. Germline assignment: CDR1 SNHLY and CDR2 FYNNEI. The CDR3 spells CASSETIQGTGGEDTQYF. In DNA form, the CDR3 reads TGTGCCAGCAGTGAAACTATACAAGGGACAGGGGGCGAAGATACGCAGTATTTT.

Turning to this clone: The identical CDR3 is also encoded by other nucleotide sequences in the sample. CDR3 sequence (DNA): TGCGCCAGCAGCTTGGAGGGTTACGAGCAGTACTTC. Its translation: CASSLEGYEQYF. The chain is built from TRBV5-1 and TRBJ2-7, with D uncertain. The CDR3 has 12 amino acids. V lost 0 bases and J 4 bases, leaving 5 bases between the germline ends. From germline, CDR1 is SGHRS and CDR2 YFSETQ.

J is TRBJ2-3 and V is TRBV12-5; D is unclear. The CDR3 totals 13 residues. The germline V gene encodes CDR1 LGHNT and CDR2 FRNRAP. The ends were cut back, 5 bases at V and 6 bases at J, with 12 bases in the middle. CDR3 amino acids: CASGLGGSDTQYF. DNA for the CDR3: TGTGCTAGTGGTCTAGGCGGTTCGGATACGCAGTATTTT.

This chain joins TRBV5-1 and TRBJ1-3; D not resolved. V was trimmed by 2 bases and J by 0 bases, leaving 12 bases between them. Germline CDR1 and CDR2: SGHRS and YFSETQ. The length of the CDR3 is 16 residues. The CDR3 protein is CASSLVSGDSGNTIYF. For the CDR3, the DNA is TGCGCCAGCAGCTTAGTCTCCGGAGACTCTGGAAACACCATATATTTT.

The chain is built from TRBV20-1 and TRBJ1-1, with D perhaps matching TRBD1 (6 bases). The V gene's germline CDR1 is DFQATT and CDR2 SNEGSKA (reference sequence). This CDR3 contains 15 residues. The V end was cut by 3 bases, the J end by 2 bases, with 16 bases between. This CDR3 is CSASNGWGGNTEAFF. DNA for the CDR3: TGCAGTGCTAGTAATGGGTGGGGGGGCAACACTGAAGCTTTCTTT.

The gene calls are TRBV15 and TRBJ1-5; D unclear. This CDR3 spans 13 amino acids. V dropped 4 bases and J dropped 5 bases, with 9 bases sitting between them. Germline V CDR1 and CDR2: LNHNV, YYDKDF (reference sequence). The chain's CDR3 is CATSKSPDQPQHF. The DNA of the CDR3 is TGTGCCACCAGCAAAAGCCCCGATCAGCCCCAGCATTTT.

The V and J genes are TRBV13 and TRBJ2-7; TRBD2 is a possible D gene (5 bases). The CDR3 sequence is 13 residues long. Germline V gene lookup returns CDR1 PRHDT and CDR2 FYEKMQ (reference sequence). V gave up 1 base and J gave up 2 bases, with 6 bases separating them. The CDR3 coding sequence is TGTGCCAGCAGCTTAGTCGGGACCTACGAGCAGTACTTC. Translation: CASSLVGTYEQYF.

Comment on this clone: Within the sample, other DNA sequences also encode this same CDR3. The chain has TRBV30 and TRBJ1-3; D is uncertain. V dropped 3 bases and J dropped 0 bases, with 6 bases sitting between them. The CDR3 consists of 13 residues. CDR1 GTSNPN and CDR2 SVGIG come from the germline V gene (reference sequence). In nucleotides, the CDR3 is TGTGCCTGGAGCGGAGGCTCTGGAAACACCATATATTTT. As protein: CAWSGGSGNTIYF. Full variable domain (remainder filled in from reference TRBV30 and TRBJ1-3): SQTIHQWPATLVQPVGSPLSLECTVEGTSNPNLYWYRQAAGRGLQLLFYSVGIGQISSEVPQNLSASRPQDRQFILSSKKLLLSDSGFYLCAWSGGSGNTIYFGEGSWLTVV.

The chain couples TRBV18 to TRBJ2-1, with D maybe TRBD1 (6 bases). With 5 bases removed from V and 3 bases from J, the gap between germline ends came to 11 bases. There are 14 residues in the CDR3. The germline CDR1 and CDR2 sequences are KGHSH and LQKENI. The DNA for the CDR3 is TGTGCCAGCTCAGTCGACAGGAACTACAATGAGCAGTTCTTC. Amino acids: CASSVDRNYNEQFF.

This clone was seen just once. The chain carries TRBV5-1 and TRBJ2-7; D is unresolved. V lost 0 bases to trimming and J lost 3 bases, with 10 bases between them. CDR3 length: 14 residues. Germline lookup yields CDR1 SGHRS and CDR2 YFSETQ. This CDR3 reads CASSLVGAGYEQYF. CDR3 coding DNA: TGCGCCAGCAGCTTGGTGGGTGCAGGCTACGAGCAGTACTTC.

This clone was seen just once. V is TRBV7-6 and J is TRBJ1-1; maybe TRBD1 (6 bases). Germline values: CDR1 SGHVS, CDR2 FNYEAQ. The CDR3 length is 15 residues. Deletions cut 3 bases from V and 1 base from J, with 12 bases between. CDR3 residues: CASSLEARGNTEAFF. The CDR3 DNA follows: TGTGCCAGCAGCTTGGAGGCCAGGGGGAACACTGAAGCTTTCTTT.

The chain combines TRBV10-2 with TRBJ1-6; D gene uncertain. V gave up 3 bases and J gave up 3 bases, with 18 bases separating them. The V gene's germline CDR1 is WSHSY and CDR2 SAAADI. CDR3 length: 18 residues. CDR3 bases: TGCGCCAGCAGTGAATATTTGCACGCACCGGACTATAATTCACCCCTCCACTTT. The encoded protein is CASSEYLHAPDYNSPLHF.

The chain combines TRBV7-2 with TRBJ2-7; D is possibly TRBD1 (7 bases). In germline, CDR1 is SGHTA, CDR2 FQGNSA. This CDR3 is built from 15 residues. Trimming removed 1 base from V and 3 bases from J, with 13 bases in between. CDR3 DNA sequence: TGTGCCAGCAGCTTAGTGGAGGGGGCAAACTACGAGCAGTACTTC. Its translation is CASSLVEGANYEQYF. The full variable domain, completed using reference TRBV7-2 and TRBJ2-7, is GAGVSQSPSNKVTEKGKDVELRCDPISGHTALYWYRQSLGQGLEFLIYFQGNSAPDKSGLPSDRFSAERTGGSVSTLTIQRTQQEDSAVYLCASSLVEGANYEQYFGPGTRLTVT.

This clone was detected only a few times. The CDR3 is CSASLRGNQPQHF. CDR3 nucleotides: TGCAGTGCTAGTTTACGGGGGAATCAGCCCCAGCATTTT. V and J are TRBV20-1 and TRBJ1-5; possibly TRBD1 for D (5 bases). The CDR3 length is 13 residues. CDR1 DFQATT and CDR2 SNEGSKA come from the germline V gene (reference sequence). Trimming took 3 bases from V and 4 from J, leaving 10 bases between them.

This rearrangement joins TRBV12-3 or TRBV12-4 to TRBJ2-1; tentatively, D is TRBD1 (6 bases). The CDR3 extends over 13 amino acids. Trimming pared 7 bases from V and 4 bases from J, leaving 11 bases between. CDR3 nucleotides: TGTGCCAGCAACTGGGGGCAATACAATGAGCAGTTCTTC. Translation gives CASNWGQYNEQFF.

V is TRBV27 and J is TRBJ2-1, with 9 bases lining up with TRBD2. Per the germline V gene, CDR1 is MNHEY and CDR2 is SMNVEV (reference sequence). V lost 2 bases, J lost 8 bases, and 7 bases stayed unmatched. This CDR3 is 15 amino acids long. CDR3 in DNA: TGTGCCAGCAGTTTAGGGACTAGCTCTACCGATGAGCAGTTCTTC. Translated: CASSLGTSSTDEQFF.

The chain joins TRBV6-5 to TRBJ1-1; D is unclear. The CDR3 runs 14 residues. The germline V and J ends were trimmed by 0 bases and 0 bases, with 5 bases remaining between them. The germline V gene encodes CDR1 MNHEY and CDR2 SVGAGI. The CDR3 DNA reads as TGTGCCAGCAGTTACTCTAATCTGAACACTGAAGCTTTCTTT. Its translation: CASSYSNLNTEAFF.

Here the CDR3 DNA reads TGTGCCAGCAGCCAATCTCAGGGGGCGTGGACTGAAGCTTTCTTT. This codes for CASSQSQGAWTEAFF. The V call is TRBV3-1 (or the pseudogene TRBV3-2), the J call TRBJ1-1; 8 nucleotides match TRBD1. This CDR3 contains 15 residues. V dropped 2 bases and J dropped 5; count of bases not matched to a gene: 7. Germline CDR1 and CDR2: LGHDT and YNNKEL (reference sequence).

This chain uses TRBV7-8 with TRBJ2-1; TRBD1 matches at 8 bases. The trim removed 3 bases at V and 8 bases at J, leaving 3 bases unmatched. Germline lookup yields CDR1 SGHVS and CDR2 FQNEAQ. The CDR3 totals 13 residues. The chain's CDR3 is CASSFGQGYEQFF. Written as DNA, the CDR3 is TGTGCCAGCAGCTTCGGACAGGGTTATGAGCAGTTCTTC.

This sequence joins TRBV6-6 and TRBJ1-1; D not resolved. V dropped 2 bases and J dropped 5 bases, with 9 bases sitting between them. From germline, CDR1 is MNHNY and CDR2 SVGAGI (reference sequence). This CDR3 is 13 amino acids long. The CDR3 DNA is TGTGCCAGCAGTTACCAGGCATGGACTGAAGCTTTCTTT. Translated, it gives CASSYQAWTEAFF.

The chain recombines TRBV13 with TRBJ2-7, with 9 bases aligning to TRBD1. Germline CDR1 reads PRHDT; CDR2 reads FYEKMQ (reference sequence). CDR3 length: 14 amino acids. Trimming cost V 6 bases and J 2 bases; bases outside gene matches: 5. CDR3 amino acids: CASSPGQGTYEQYF. Written as DNA, the CDR3 is TGTGCCAGCAGTCCCGGACAGGGGACCTACGAGCAGTACTTC. Full variable domain (outside the CDR3, taken from reference TRBV13 and TRBJ2-7): AAGVIQSPRHLIKEKRETATLKCYPIPRHDTVYWYQQGPGQDPQFLISFYEKMQSDKGSIPDRFSAQQFSDYHSELNMSSLELGDSALYFCASSPGQGTYEQYFGPGTRLTVT.

The rearrangement links TRBV5-1 to TRBJ2-5, with 7 bases lining up with TRBD1. V lost 4 bases, J lost 5 bases, and 8 bases stayed unmatched. This CDR3 has 14 amino acids. Germline lookup yields CDR1 SGHRS and CDR2 YFSETQ. CDR3 sequence (DNA): TGCGCCAGCAGCGGAGGACAGGACATGGAGACCCAGTACTTC. Translating it yields CASSGGQDMETQYF.

This chain links TRBV6-5 with TRBJ2-1, with 7 positions matching TRBD1. Trimming at V came to 5 bases and at J to 6 bases, leaving 10 bases not matched to a gene. Germline V lookup: CDR1 MNHEY, CDR2 SVGAGI. The CDR3 contains 15 residues. In DNA form, the CDR3 reads TGTGCCAGCAGTCTGACAGGGTTCGGTTCCAATGAGCAGTTCTTC. This gives the protein CASSLTGFGSNEQFF.

The chain is built from TRBV2 and TRBJ1-1; no definite D call. V lost 6 bases and J lost 0, with 11 bases in between. The CDR3 is made up of 14 amino acids. Per the germline V gene, CDR1 is SNHLY and CDR2 is FYNNEI. CDR3: CASSPERVNTEAFF. The CDR3 coding sequence is TGTGCCAGCAGCCCCGAGCGGGTGAACACTGAAGCTTTCTTT.

This clone was recorded once. The chain uses TRBV9 and TRBJ2-4; D is uncertain. Trimming removed 2 bases from V and 1 base from J, with 7 bases in between. The CDR3 sequence is 14 residues long. CDR1 SGDLS and CDR2 YYNGEE come from the germline V gene. CDR3 region: CASSVAAAKNIQYF. The CDR3, as DNA: TGTGCCAGCAGCGTGGCCGCTGCCAAAAACATTCAGTACTTC.

A single count supports this clone. The chain is built from TRBV30 and TRBJ1-2; D is undetermined. This CDR3 is 12 amino acids long. V was clipped by 1 base and J by 4 bases, with 7 bases between them. Germline CDR1 is GTSNPN and CDR2 is SVGIG (reference sequence). CDR3 DNA sequence: TGTGCCTGGAGTGGTACAGCCTATGGCTACACCTTC. It codes for CAWSGTAYGYTF.